The entry that follows covers one TCR beta chain sequence. The data stem from a study of sequential checkpoint blockade in melanoma. Profiling relied on immunoSEQ multiplex PCR, and the TCRdb table lists in-frame clones only, not all of them. Here the sample spans roughly 11,000 clones, roughly four fifths being singletons. Specified treatment: randomized to nivolumab then ipilimumab (arm A) or the reverse (arm B). From thawed PBMCs, live CD3+CD8+ cells negative for CD19 and CD56 were sorted. The sample was CD8+ T cells sorted from blood (inferred from file names), taken from a patient given nivolumab and ipilimumab in sequence. This receptor was obtained from a human donor with melanoma.

The CDR3 DNA is TGTGCCTGGAGTGTAGCCAGGGTTAACGAGCAGTACTTC. Its translation is CAWSVARVNEQYF. The chain has TRBV30 and TRBJ2-7; D may be TRBD1 (5 bases). In germline, CDR1 is GTSNPN, CDR2 SVGIG (reference sequence). The germline V and J ends were trimmed by 0 bases and 5 bases, with 11 bases remaining between them. The CDR3 length is 13 residues.